This T cell receptor beta chain was identified during a study of regulatory T cells in long-lasting Graves disease. Study-wide results and caveats: Not thyroid tissue but only peripheral blood was studied.

As regards this clonotype: Its target is unknown.

Researchers made TCR beta libraries by using iRepertoire HTBI primers and running Arm-PCR on CDR3 regions. In the study's own analysis: Gene usage covered over 55 TRBV and 11 to 15 TRBJ segments. TCRdb called the multiplex PCR reads again in MiXCR, with one record for every CDR3 protein. These V and J calls rely on TCRdb rather than the paper's analysis. The sample lists 300,000 to 400,000 distinct CDR3 sequences, roughly 15% seen once, with about a fifth in the top ten. The time point is: newly diagnosed GD, antithyroid drugs for less than 3 months. PBMC RNA was the source of the TCR library. In each case, Graves' disease was diagnosed per American Thyroid Association guidelines. The junction had 6 bases not matched to a gene; V was cut back by 4 bases and J by 4 bases. The CDR3 is 17 amino acids.

The sequence came from a female donor with Graves disease. Sample: peripheral blood mononuclear cells (PBMCs), taken at new diagnosis, from a patient treated with antithyroid drugs. This chain joins TRBV12-3 or TRBV12-4 and TRBJ2-3; 15 positions agree with TRBD2. The CDR3 loop is CASSSGLAGGISDTQYF. The CDR3 nucleotides are TGTGCCAGCAGTTCGGGACTAGCGGGAGGTATTTCAGATACGCAGTATTTT.